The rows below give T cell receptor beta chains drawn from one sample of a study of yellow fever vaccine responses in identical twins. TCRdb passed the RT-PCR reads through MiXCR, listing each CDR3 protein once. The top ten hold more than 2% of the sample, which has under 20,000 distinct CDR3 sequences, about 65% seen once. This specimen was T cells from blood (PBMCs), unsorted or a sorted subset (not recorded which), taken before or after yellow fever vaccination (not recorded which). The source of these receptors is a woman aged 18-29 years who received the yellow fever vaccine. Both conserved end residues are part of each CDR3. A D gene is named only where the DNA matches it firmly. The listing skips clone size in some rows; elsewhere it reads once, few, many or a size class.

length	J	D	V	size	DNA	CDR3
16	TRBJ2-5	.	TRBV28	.	TGTGCCAGCACCCCGGGGGTTAGCCCCACACAAGAGACCCAGTACTTC	CASTPGVSPTQETQYF
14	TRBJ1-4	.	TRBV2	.	TGTGCCAGCAGTGAGATGTTGGCGAATGAAAAACTGTTTTTT	CASSEMLANEKLFF
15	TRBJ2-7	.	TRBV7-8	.	TGTGCCAGCAGCTGGGGGAGACATGCCTCCTACGAGCAGTACTTC	CASSWGRHASYEQYF
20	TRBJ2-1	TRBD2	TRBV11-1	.	TGTGCCAGCAGCTCCGAGCTAGCGGGGGCTCTCACGAAGTCCTACAATGAGCAGTTCTTC	CASSSELAGALTKSYNEQFF
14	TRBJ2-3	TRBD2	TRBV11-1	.	TGTGCCAGCAGCTCTGGACTAGCGACTGATACGCAGTATTTT	CASSSGLATDTQYF
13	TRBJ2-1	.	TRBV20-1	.	TGCAGTGCCGAGGTCGCGGGGTACAATGAGCAGTTCTTC	CSAEVAGYNEQFF
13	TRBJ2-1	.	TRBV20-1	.	TGCAGCTCAAGGGACCAACTGGTGCCGGAGCAGTTCTTC	CSSRDQLVPEQFF
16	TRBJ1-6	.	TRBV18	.	TGTGCCAGCTCACGAAACCGGGACCCAAGGGGTTCACCCCTCCACTTT	CASSRNRDPRGSPLHF
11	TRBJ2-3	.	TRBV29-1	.	TGCAGCGTCGTAGCCACAGATACGCAGTATTTT	CSVVATDTQYF
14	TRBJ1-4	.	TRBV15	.	TGTGCCACCAGCAGTGGGGGGCCCCCTGATCAACTGTTTTTT	CATSSGGPPDQLFF
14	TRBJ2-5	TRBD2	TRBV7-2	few	TGTGCCAGCAGCTTTGCGGGGGGCCTTCGGACCCAGTACTTC	CASSFAGGLRTQYF
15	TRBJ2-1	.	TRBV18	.	TGTGCCAGCTCCGATCGGCAGGGGGGCCACAATGAGCAGTTCTTC	CASSDRQGGHNEQFF
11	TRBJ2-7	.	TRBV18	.	TGTGCCAGCTCACCACGTGCCGAGCAGTACTTC	CASSPRAEQYF
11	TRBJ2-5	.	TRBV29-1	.	TGCAGCGTTGAAGGAGGGGAGACCCAGTACTTC	CSVEGGETQYF
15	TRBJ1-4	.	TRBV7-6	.	TGTGCCAGCAGCTTCGGGGACGGCTCTAATGAAAAACTGTTTTTT	CASSFGDGSNEKLFF
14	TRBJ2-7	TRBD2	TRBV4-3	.	TGCGCCAGCAGCCAAGATGGGGGGGGTAGCGAGCAGTACTTC	CASSQDGGGSEQYF
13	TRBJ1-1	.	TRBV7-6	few	TGTGCCAGCAGCTTAGGGTTTGGGGGTCCCCCCTTCTTT	CASSLGFGGPPFF
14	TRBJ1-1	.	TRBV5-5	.	TGTGCCAGCAGCCAACAGGGTATCGTGGCTGAAGCTTTCTTT	CASSQQGIVAEAFF
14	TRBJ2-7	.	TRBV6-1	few	TGTGCCAGCAGTGCGTCTGGAGGGGGGGGGGAGCAGTACTTC	CASSASGGGGEQYF
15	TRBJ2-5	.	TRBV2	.	TGTGCCAGCAGGGGGTTCGGGCACACGTCGGAGACCCAGTACTTC	CASRGFGHTSETQYF
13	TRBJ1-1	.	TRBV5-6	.	TGTGCCAGCAGCTTGCAGATGAACACTGAAGCTTTCTTT	CASSLQMNTEAFF
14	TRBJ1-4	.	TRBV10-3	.	TGTGCCATCAGTGACGGGGGGGGAATGGAAAAACTGTTTTTT	CAISDGGGMEKLFF
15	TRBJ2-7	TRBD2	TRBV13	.	TGTGCCCTAATCGTTCGCGGGCTAGCGGGAGTTGAGCAGTACTTC	CALIVRGLAGVEQYF
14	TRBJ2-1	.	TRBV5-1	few	TGCGCCAGCAATCGAGGGGGGGAGTTCGATGAGCAGTTCTTC	CASNRGGEFDEQFF
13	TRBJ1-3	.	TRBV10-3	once	TGTGCCATCGAGACGGAGACTGGAAACACCATATATTTT	CAIETETGNTIYF
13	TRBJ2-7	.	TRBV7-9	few	TGTGCCAGCAGCTTTTCTGGTGCCTACGAGCAGTACTTC	CASSFSGAYEQYF